Below, 26 T cell receptor beta chains from the same sample are listed, as sequenced in a study of cytomegalovirus exposure and HLA in healthy donors. PCR used 60 Vbeta primers and 13 Jbeta primers. Data came from immunoSEQ multiplex PCR; TCRdb stores just in-frame clones and leaves some out. Among fewer than 90,000 clones listed, more than 70% were seen once. Sequenced sample: PBMCs. These TCRs come from a male donor in good health and CMV-seropositive.

The chain combines TRBV28 with TRBJ2-3, with TRBD2 identical over 9 bases. CDR1 MDHEN and CDR2 SYDVKM come from the germline V gene. Unmatched junction bases numbered 9, after V lost 2 bases and J lost 0 bases. The CDR3 contains 18 residues. CDR3 coding DNA: TGTGCCAGCAGTTTACTCGCGGGAGGGCCGCCTAGCACAGATACGCAGTATTTT. Amino acid sequence: CASSLLAGGPPSTDTQYF.

The rearrangement joins TRBV7-3 to TRBJ2-7, with 11 bases fitting TRBD2. The CDR3 totals 15 residues. V was pared by 4 bases and J by 2 bases, with 4 bases of the junction left unmatched. CDR1 and CDR2 from the germline V gene are SGHTA and FQGTGA. For the CDR3, the DNA is TGTGCCAGCAGCTCTAGCGGGAGGCCGCCCTACGAGCAGTACTTC. Its translation: CASSSSGRPPYEQYF.

The V call is TRBV5-6, the J call TRBJ2-7; TRBD1 aligns across 9 bases. V lost 2 bases, J lost 7 bases, and 10 bases stayed unmatched. Germline-derived CDR1 and CDR2 are SGHDT and YYEEEE. The CDR3 is 15 residues long. CDR3 coding DNA: TGTGCCAGCAGCTTTGTAGGACAGGGGAGTGGGGAGCAGTACTTC. This codes for CASSFVGQGSGEQYF. Using reference TRBV5-6 and TRBJ2-7 for the parts outside the CDR3, the full variable domain is DAGVTQSPTHLIKTRGQQVTLRCSPKSGHDTVSWYQQALGQGPQFIFQYYEEEERQRGNFPDRFSGHQFPNYSSELNVNALLLGDSALYLCASSFVGQGSGEQYFGPGTRLTVT.

This chain joins TRBV6-5 and TRBJ1-3, with TRBD1 matching over 7 bases. The CDR3 contains 16 residues. CDR1 is MNHEY and CDR2 is SVGAGI in the germline V gene. The ends lost 2 bases at V and 0 bases at J; junction bases unmatched: 4. CDR3 coding DNA: TGTGCCAGCAGTTACCAGGGGGGACTCTCTGGAAACACCATATATTTT. Protein product: CASSYQGGLSGNTIYF.

The J gene is TRBJ1-3, the V gene TRBV9; 12 bases match TRBD1. CDR3 length: 19 amino acids. The trim removed 3 bases at V and 0 bases at J, leaving 10 bases unmatched. Germline V gene sequence: CDR1 SGDLS, CDR2 YYNGEE. The CDR3 DNA is TGTGCCAGCAGCGCTTCAATCCCGGGACAGGGGGCCTCTGGAAACACCATATATTTT. Protein: CASSASIPGQGASGNTIYF. Together with reference TRBV9 and TRBJ1-3, the CDR3 gives the full variable domain: DSGVTQTPKHLITATGQRVTLRCSPRSGDLSVYWYQQSLDQGLQFLIQYYNGEERAKGNILERFSAQQFPDLHSELNLSSLELGDSALYFCASSASIPGQGASGNTIYFGEGSWLTVV.

J is TRBJ2-2 and V is TRBV11-1; 13 nucleotides agree with TRBD2. The germline V gene has CDR1 SGHAT and CDR2 FQDESV (reference sequence). The CDR3 has 16 amino acids. The trim removed 5 bases at V and 8 bases at J, leaving 8 bases unmatched. DNA for the CDR3: TGTGCCAGCAGCCCCGGACTAGCGGGAGTAGGAGGGGAGCTGTTTTTT. This gives the protein CASSPGLAGVGGELFF.

The CDR3 DNA sequence: TGTGCCAGCAGTGCACCGGTCGGCAGACAGTCGGATCATGGCTACACCTTC. Translating gives CASSAPVGRQSDHGYTF. The genes are TRBV28 and TRBJ1-2, with a tentative D call TRBD1 (5 bases). CDR1 is MDHEN and CDR2 is SYDVKM in the germline V gene. The germline V and J ends were trimmed by 5 bases and 6 bases, with 25 bases remaining between them. This CDR3 region has 17 residues.

As DNA, the CDR3 is TGTGCCAGTAGTGTACAGGGGGTTATCCATACGCAGTATTTT. Its protein product is CASSVQGVIHTQYF. V is TRBV19 and J is TRBJ2-3, with 8 bases aligning to TRBD1. Germline assignment: CDR1 LNHDA and CDR2 SQIVND (reference sequence). This CDR3 region has 14 residues. The ends lost 5 bases at V and 7 bases at J; junction bases unmatched: 8.

The chain links TRBV2 to TRBJ1-1; D call uncertain. Trimming removed 5 bases at V and 1 base at J, with 8 bases between. Germline CDR1 reads SNHLY; CDR2 reads FYNNEI. The CDR3 covers 13 residues. DNA of the CDR3: TGTGCCAGCAGTACAGTAAGGAACACTGAAGCTTTCTTT. It is translated as CASSTVRNTEAFF.

The rearrangement links TRBV9 to TRBJ2-1; 8 nucleotides line up with TRBD2. V was clipped by 4 bases and J by 6 bases; unmatched bases: 3. This CDR3 contains 13 residues. In germline, CDR1 is SGDLS, CDR2 YYNGEE. The CDR3 loop is CASSIGTSNEQFF. The CDR3 nucleotides read TGTGCCAGCAGCATAGGGACTAGCAATGAGCAGTTCTTC.

The J gene is TRBJ2-4, the V gene TRBV18; TRBD2 might be the D (6 bases). The germline V gene has CDR1 KGHSH and CDR2 LQKENI. V was clipped by 2 bases and J by 9 bases, with 14 bases between them. The length of the CDR3 is 14 residues. CDR3 sequence: CASSPASAVGIQYF. In DNA, the CDR3 is TGTGCCAGCTCACCAGCTAGCGCGGTTGGCATTCAGTACTTC.

As DNA, the CDR3 is TGTGCCAGCAGCCTAGACGGGGGTTTGACGGGTGAGCAGTACTTC. As protein: CASSLDGGLTGEQYF. This rearrangement joins TRBV7-3 to TRBJ2-7; tentatively, D is TRBD2 (6 bases). Germline CDR1 SGHTA, CDR2 FQGTGA. This CDR3 comprises 15 residues. Trimming stripped 5 bases from V and 7 bases from J, with 21 bases between. Together with reference TRBV7-3 and TRBJ2-7, the CDR3 gives the full variable domain: GAGVSQTPSNKVTEKGKYVELRCDPISGHTALYWYRQSLGQGPEFLIYFQGTGAADDSGLPNDRFFAVRPEGSVSTLKIQRTERGDSAVYLCASSLDGGLTGEQYFGPGTRLTVT.

The chain joins TRBV7-9 to TRBJ2-5, with D hard to call. The CDR3 contains 16 residues. The germline V and J ends were trimmed by 7 bases and 0 bases, with 18 bases remaining between them. Germline V lookup: CDR1 SEHNR, CDR2 FQNEAQ (reference sequence). The CDR3 reads CASTTGRRANQETQYF. CDR3 bases: TGTGCCAGCACCACGGGTAGGCGAGCTAACCAAGAGACCCAGTACTTC.

The chain links TRBV9 to TRBJ2-3; D is undetermined. The CDR3 sequence is 14 residues long. Trimming stripped 2 bases from V and 2 bases from J, with 9 bases between. Germline CDR1 SGDLS, CDR2 YYNGEE. For the CDR3, the DNA is TGTGCCAGCAGCGTGTCGACTTTCACAGATACGCAGTATTTT. Its protein is CASSVSTFTDTQYF.

The CDR3 DNA follows: TGTGCCAGCAGCTTCGAGGGCTATGGCTACACCTTC. Translated: CASSFEGYGYTF. The gene calls are TRBV5-5 and TRBJ1-2; D gene unclear. Germline CDR1 and CDR2: SGHKS and YYEKEE (reference sequence). Trimming cost V 2 bases and J 4 bases, with 6 bases left between them. The CDR3 runs 12 residues.

The chain links TRBV27 to TRBJ1-6; D not certain. Germline values: CDR1 MNHEY, CDR2 SMNVEV (reference sequence). The CDR3 is made up of 14 amino acids. V gave up 3 bases and J gave up 6 bases, with 9 bases separating them. The CDR3 DNA reads as TGTGCCAGCAGTTTGGCCAGGCCTAATTCACCCCTCCACTTT. Residues: CASSLARPNSPLHF.

The chain joins TRBV15 to TRBJ2-7; D might be TRBD2 (6 bases). This CDR3 has 15 amino acids. Germline CDR1 LNHNV, CDR2 YYDKDF (reference sequence). The V gene lost 0 bases and the J gene lost 1 base, with 10 bases spanning the gap. CDR3 residues: CATSREIGTSYEQYF. CDR3 bases: TGTGCCACCAGCAGAGAGATCGGGACTTCCTACGAGCAGTACTTC.

V and J are TRBV18 and TRBJ2-3; TRBD2 matches at 11 bases. This CDR3 has 17 residues. J lost 4 bases, V lost 0 bases, and 6 bases had no gene match. Germline V gene sequence: CDR1 KGHSH, CDR2 LQKENI. DNA for the CDR3: TGTGCCAGCTCACCACCGGGGCTAGCGGGAGGTGCAGATACGCAGTATTTT. Translating gives CASSPPGLAGGADTQYF.

This chain uses TRBV10-1 with TRBJ2-7, with D possibly being TRBD2 (7 bases). This CDR3 has 15 residues. V was trimmed by 3 bases and J by 5 bases, leaving 17 bases between them. Germline V lookup: CDR1 WNHNN, CDR2 SYGVQD (reference sequence). CDR3: CASSEVGGGSNEQYF. CDR3 nucleotide sequence: TGCGCCAGCAGTGAAGTGGGGGGCGGGAGTAACGAGCAGTACTTC.

The rearrangement links TRBV6-5 to TRBJ2-5, with D unresolved. CDR1 is MNHEY, CDR2 SVGAGI, per germline. The CDR3 sequence is 11 residues long. Trimming removed 4 bases from V and 7 bases from J, with 7 bases in between. The CDR3 region has the DNA TGTGCCAGCAGTTCACCAGGGACCCAGTACTTC. Its translation is CASSSPGTQYF.

The chain is built from TRBV7-9 and TRBJ2-1, with a weak D call TRBD2 (6 bases). The CDR3 is 14 amino acids. Deletions cut 3 bases from V and 5 bases from J, with 11 bases between. Germline CDR1 is SEHNR and CDR2 is FQNEAQ (reference sequence). CDR3 residues: CASSFGGLHNEQFF. CDR3 nucleotide sequence: TGTGCCAGCAGCTTCGGCGGACTACACAATGAGCAGTTCTTC.

The chain recombines TRBV6-5 with TRBJ2-3, with 7 bases lining up with TRBD1. There are 14 residues in the CDR3. Germline V lookup: CDR1 MNHEY, CDR2 SVGAGI. V shed 7 bases, J shed 1 base, and the junction held 5 bases outside the gene matches. CDR3 in DNA: TGTGCCAGCACCCCAGGGGGTGGCACAGATACGCAGTATTTT. Translation: CASTPGGGTDTQYF.

Concerning this clone itself: The same CDR3 arises from other DNA sequences in this sample as well. V is TRBV2 and J is TRBJ1-2, with 9 bases aligning to TRBD1. J gave up 4 bases and V 6 bases, and 6 bases lay outside the gene matches. CDR3 length: 14 residues. The germline V gene has CDR1 SNHLY and CDR2 FYNNEI. The CDR3 bases are TGTGCCAGCAGGGGACAGGGATTATCCTATGGCTACACCTTC. This translates into CASRGQGLSYGYTF.

The chain carries TRBV10-2 and TRBJ2-2, with D possibly TRBD1 on 5 matching bases. V was shortened by 3 bases and J by 1 base, with 12 bases between the two germline ends. CDR1 is WSHSY and CDR2 is SAAADI in the germline V gene. The CDR3 is 16 residues long. The CDR3 DNA reads as TGCGCCAGCAGTGAATTGGAGACAGAGAACACCGGGGAGCTGTTTTTT. Residues: CASSELETENTGELFF.

This sequence joins TRBV11-1 and TRBJ1-2, with TRBD1 identical over 7 bases. This CDR3 spans 13 amino acids. CDR1 and CDR2 from the germline V gene are SGHAT and FQDESV (reference sequence). The V gene end was trimmed by 5 bases and the J gene end by 2 bases; junction bases not matched to a gene: 2. The CDR3 is CASSPDRNYGYTF. CDR3 DNA: TGTGCCAGCAGCCCGGACAGGAACTATGGCTACACCTTC.

The chain joins TRBV5-1 to TRBJ2-1; weak D call: TRBD2 (5 bases). This CDR3 has 15 residues. Germline V gene sequence: CDR1 SGHRS, CDR2 YFSETQ. Deletions cut 1 base from V and 3 bases from J, with 11 bases between. The CDR3 loop reads CASSLTSGDYNEQFF. The CDR3 nucleotides are TGCGCCAGCAGCTTGACCAGCGGAGACTACAATGAGCAGTTCTTC.